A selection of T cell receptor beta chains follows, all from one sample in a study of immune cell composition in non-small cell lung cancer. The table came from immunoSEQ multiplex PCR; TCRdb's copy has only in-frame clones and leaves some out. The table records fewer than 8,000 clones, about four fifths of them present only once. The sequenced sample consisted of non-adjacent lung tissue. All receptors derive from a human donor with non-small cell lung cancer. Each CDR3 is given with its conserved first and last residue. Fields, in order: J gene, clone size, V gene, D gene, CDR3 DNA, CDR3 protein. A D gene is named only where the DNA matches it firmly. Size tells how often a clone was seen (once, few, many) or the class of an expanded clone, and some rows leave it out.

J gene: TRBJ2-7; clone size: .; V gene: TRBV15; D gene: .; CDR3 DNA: TGTGCCACCAGCAGAGATAAATCCTCCTACGAGCAGTACTTC; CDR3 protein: CATSRDKSSYEQYF
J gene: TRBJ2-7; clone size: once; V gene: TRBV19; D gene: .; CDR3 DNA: TGTGCCAGTAGTCCCCGGGTGGGGAGTACGAAAGAGCAGTACTTC; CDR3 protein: CASSPRVGSTKEQYF
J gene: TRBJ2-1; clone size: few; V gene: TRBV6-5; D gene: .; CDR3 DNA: TGTGCCAGCATTGACGGGACACGACAGTTCTTC; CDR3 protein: CASIDGTRQFF
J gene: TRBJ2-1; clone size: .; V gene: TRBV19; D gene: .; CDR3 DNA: TGTGCCAGTAGTAAAGGTCCGGGATCCTACAATGAGCAGTTCTTC; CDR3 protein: CASSKGPGSYNEQFF
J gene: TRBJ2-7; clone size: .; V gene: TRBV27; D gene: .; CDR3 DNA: TGTGCCAGCAGTTTAAATCCAGGGGTCTACGAGCAGTACTTC; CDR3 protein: CASSLNPGVYEQYF
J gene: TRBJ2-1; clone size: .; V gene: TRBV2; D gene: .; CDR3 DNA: TGTGCCAGCAGGTTGACTTTCTACAATGAGCAGTTCTTC; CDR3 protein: CASRLTFYNEQFF
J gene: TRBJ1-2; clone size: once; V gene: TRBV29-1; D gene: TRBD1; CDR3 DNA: TGCAGCGTGGACCGGGACAGGGATAACTATGGCTACACCTTC; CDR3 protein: CSVDRDRDNYGYTF
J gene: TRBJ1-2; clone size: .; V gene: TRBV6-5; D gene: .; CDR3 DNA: TGTGCCAGCAGTTACTCGGAGGCAGGCGTGGGCTACACCTTC; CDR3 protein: CASSYSEAGVGYTF
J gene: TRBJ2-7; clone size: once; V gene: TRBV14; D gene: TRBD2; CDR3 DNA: TGTGCCAGCAGCCCCCAACCTAGCGGACTTTTTTACGAGCAGTACTTC; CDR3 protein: CASSPQPSGLFYEQYF
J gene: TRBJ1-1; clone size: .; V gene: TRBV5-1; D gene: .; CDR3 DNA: TGCGCCAGCAGCTTGGGGGGGGGAGAGAAAGCTTTCTTT; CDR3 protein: CASSLGGGEKAFF
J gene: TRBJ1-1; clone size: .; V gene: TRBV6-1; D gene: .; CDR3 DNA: TGTGCCACCGGAGGGAGCACTGAAGCTTTCTTT; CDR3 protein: CATGGSTEAFF
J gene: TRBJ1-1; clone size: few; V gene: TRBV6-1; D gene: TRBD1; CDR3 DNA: TGTGCCAGCAGTGTCAAGGCAGGGGGCGAAGCTTTCTTT; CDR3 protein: CASSVKAGGEAFF
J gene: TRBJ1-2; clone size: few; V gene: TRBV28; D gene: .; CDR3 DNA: TGTGCCAGCAGTTTCCTGGGAACAGGGTCCTTTTATGGCTACACCTTC; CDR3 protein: CASSFLGTGSFYGYTF
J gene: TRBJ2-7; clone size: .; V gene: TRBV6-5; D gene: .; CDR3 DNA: TGTGCCAGCAGTTATCGTCAGGCTTCTGACGAGCAGTACTTC; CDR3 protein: CASSYRQASDEQYF
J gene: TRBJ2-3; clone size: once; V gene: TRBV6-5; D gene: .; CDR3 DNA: TGTGCCAGCAGTTACTCCGGGTTCATGGATACGCAGTATTTT; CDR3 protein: CASSYSGFMDTQYF
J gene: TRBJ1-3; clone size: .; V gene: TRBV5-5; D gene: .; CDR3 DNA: TGTGCCAGCAGCCCTCAGACTCTGGGAAACACCATATATTTT; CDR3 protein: CASSPQTLGNTIYF
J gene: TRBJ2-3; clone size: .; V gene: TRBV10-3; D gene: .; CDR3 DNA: TGTGCCTCAGCTAGTAGCGGCACAGATACGCAGTATTTT; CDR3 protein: CASASSGTDTQYF
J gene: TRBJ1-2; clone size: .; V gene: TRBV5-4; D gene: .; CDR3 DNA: TGTGCCAGCAGCTTCTCAGGGGACCGGGATGGCTACACCTTC; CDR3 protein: CASSFSGDRDGYTF
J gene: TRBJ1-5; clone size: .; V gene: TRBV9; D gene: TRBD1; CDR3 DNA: TGTGCCAGCAGCCGGACAGGGGGCAATCAGCCCCAGCATTTT; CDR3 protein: CASSRTGGNQPQHF
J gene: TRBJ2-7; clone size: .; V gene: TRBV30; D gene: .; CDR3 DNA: TGTGCCTGGAGCGTAGGCGGGACTGCCTACGAGCAGTACTTC; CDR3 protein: CAWSVGGTAYEQYF
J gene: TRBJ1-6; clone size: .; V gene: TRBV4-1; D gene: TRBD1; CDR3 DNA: TGCGCCAGCAGCCAAGGGAGGGGCACAGGGGTCAATTCACCCCTCCACTTT; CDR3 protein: CASSQGRGTGVNSPLHF
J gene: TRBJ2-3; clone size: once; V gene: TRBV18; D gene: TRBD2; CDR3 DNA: TGTGCCAGCTCACAGGGACTAGCGGGAGGAAGCACAGATACGCAGTATTTT; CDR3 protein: CASSQGLAGGSTDTQYF
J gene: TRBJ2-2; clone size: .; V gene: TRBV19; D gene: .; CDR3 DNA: TGTGCCAGTAGTACTTGGGGGCAGGTGTTTTTT; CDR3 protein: CASSTWGQVFF
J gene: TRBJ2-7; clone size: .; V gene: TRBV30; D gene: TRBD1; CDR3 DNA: TGTGCCTGGGGCGCAGGGGGATCCATCTACGAGCAGTACTTC; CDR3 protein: CAWGAGGSIYEQYF
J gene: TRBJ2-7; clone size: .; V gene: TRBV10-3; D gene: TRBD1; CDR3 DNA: TGTGCCATCAGCTCCGGGACAGGAATGTACGAGCAGTACTTC; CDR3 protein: CAISSGTGMYEQYF
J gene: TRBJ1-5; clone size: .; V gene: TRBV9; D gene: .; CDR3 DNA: TGTGCCAGCAGCCCCGGGGGGACAAGCAATCAGCCCCAGCATTTT; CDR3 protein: CASSPGGTSNQPQHF
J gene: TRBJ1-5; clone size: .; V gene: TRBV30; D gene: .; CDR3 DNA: TGTGCCTGGAGTGTATCAGGCGACAATCAGCCCCAGCATTTT; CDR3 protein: CAWSVSGDNQPQHF
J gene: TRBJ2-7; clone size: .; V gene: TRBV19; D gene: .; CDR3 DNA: TGTGCCAGTAGTCCAAGAACTAGTGACGAGCAGTACTTC; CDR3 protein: CASSPRTSDEQYF
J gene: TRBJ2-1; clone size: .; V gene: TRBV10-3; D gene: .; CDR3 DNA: TGTGCCATCAGTGAGTCTGCTGACTGGAACAATGAGCAGTTCTTC; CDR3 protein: CAISESADWNNEQFF
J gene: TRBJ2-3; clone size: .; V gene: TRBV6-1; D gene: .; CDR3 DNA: TGTGCCAGCATCGCGTCCCCTGGGGCCTCAGATACGCAGTATTTT; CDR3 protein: CASIASPGASDTQYF
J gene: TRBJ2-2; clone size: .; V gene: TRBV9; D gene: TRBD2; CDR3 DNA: TGTGCCAGCAGTTCCGGACTAGTCATCGGGGAGCTGTTTTTT; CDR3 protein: CASSSGLVIGELFF
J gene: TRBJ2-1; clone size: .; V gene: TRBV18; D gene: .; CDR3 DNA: TGTGCCAGCTCACGTAACAGGGAGTCCTACAATGAGCAGTTCTTC; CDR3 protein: CASSRNRESYNEQFF
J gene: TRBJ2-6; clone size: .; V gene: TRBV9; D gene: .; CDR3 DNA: TGTGCCAGCAGAGAGAGCTTGGCTGGGGCCAACGTCCTGACTTTC; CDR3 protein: CASRESLAGANVLTF
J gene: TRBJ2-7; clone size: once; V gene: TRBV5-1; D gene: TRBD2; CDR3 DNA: TGCGCCAGCAGCCCGCTCGCCACTAGCGGGAGTGACGAGCAGTACTTC; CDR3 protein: CASSPLATSGSDEQYF
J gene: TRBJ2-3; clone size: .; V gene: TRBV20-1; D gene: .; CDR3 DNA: TGCAGTGCTACACAGAGAGGGACGCAGTATTTT; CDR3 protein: CSATQRGTQYF
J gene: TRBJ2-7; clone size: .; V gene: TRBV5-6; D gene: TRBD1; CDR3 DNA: TGTGCCAGCGAGGACAGGGGGTTGACCTACGAGCAGTACTTC; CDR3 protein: CASEDRGLTYEQYF
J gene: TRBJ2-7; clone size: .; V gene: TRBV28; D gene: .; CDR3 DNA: TGTGCCAGCAGGCCGGGGGTCTCCTACGAGCAGTACTTC; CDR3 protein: CASRPGVSYEQYF
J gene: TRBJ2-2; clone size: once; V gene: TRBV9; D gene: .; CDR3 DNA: TGTGCCAGCAGCGCCGGGACACGGTCCACCGGGGAGCTGTTTTTT; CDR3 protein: CASSAGTRSTGELFF
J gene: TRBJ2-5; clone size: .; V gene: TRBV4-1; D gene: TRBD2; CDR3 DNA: TGCGCCAGCAGCCTGGGACTAGCGGGGGGGCGGTACCAAGAGACCCAGTACTTC; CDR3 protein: CASSLGLAGGRYQETQYF
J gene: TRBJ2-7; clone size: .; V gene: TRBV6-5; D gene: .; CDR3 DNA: TGTGCCAGCAGTTACCCGTTACATTACGAGCAGTACTTC; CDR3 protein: CASSYPLHYEQYF
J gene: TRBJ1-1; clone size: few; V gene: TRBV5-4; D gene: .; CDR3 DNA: TGTGCCAGCAGCTTGGGAGCAGACAGGAATTTTTTGACTGAAGCTTTCTTT; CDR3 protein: CASSLGADRNFLTEAFF
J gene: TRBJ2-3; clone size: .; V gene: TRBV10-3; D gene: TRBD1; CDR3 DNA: TGTGCCATCAGTGAGAGCTCGGAACAGGGGGCACAAGATACGCAGTATTTT; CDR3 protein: CAISESSEQGAQDTQYF
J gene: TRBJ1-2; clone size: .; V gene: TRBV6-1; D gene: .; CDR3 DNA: TGTGCCAGCAGTGATCGGGGAAGGTATGGCTACACCTTC; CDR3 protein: CASSDRGRYGYTF
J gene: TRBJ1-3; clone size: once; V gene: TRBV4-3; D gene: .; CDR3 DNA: TGCGCCAGCAGCCAAGATGGCGGAGGATCCGGAAACACCATATATTTT; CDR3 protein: CASSQDGGGSGNTIYF